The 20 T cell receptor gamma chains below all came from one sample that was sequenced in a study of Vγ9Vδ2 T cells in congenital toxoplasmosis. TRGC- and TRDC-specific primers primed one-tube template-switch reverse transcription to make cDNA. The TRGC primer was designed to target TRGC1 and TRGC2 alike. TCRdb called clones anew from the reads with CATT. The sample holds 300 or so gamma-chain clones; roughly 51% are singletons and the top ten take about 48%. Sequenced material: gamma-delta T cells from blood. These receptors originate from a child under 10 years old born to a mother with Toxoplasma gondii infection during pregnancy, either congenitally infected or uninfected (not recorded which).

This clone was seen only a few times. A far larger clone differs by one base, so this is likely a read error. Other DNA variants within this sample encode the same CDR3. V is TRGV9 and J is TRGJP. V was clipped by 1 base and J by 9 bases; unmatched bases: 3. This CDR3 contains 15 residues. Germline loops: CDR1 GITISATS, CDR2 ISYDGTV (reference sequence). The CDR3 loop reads CALWEVRLGKKIKVF. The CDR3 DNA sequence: TGTGCCTTGTGGGAGGTACGGTTGGGCAAAAAAATCAAGGTATTT.

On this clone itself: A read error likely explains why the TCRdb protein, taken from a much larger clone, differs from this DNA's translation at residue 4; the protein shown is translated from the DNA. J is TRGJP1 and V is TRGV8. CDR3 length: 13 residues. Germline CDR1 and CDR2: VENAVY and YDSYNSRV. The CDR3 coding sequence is TGTGCCACCCGGGATACCCATGGTTGGTTCAAGATATTT. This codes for CATRDTHGWFKIF.

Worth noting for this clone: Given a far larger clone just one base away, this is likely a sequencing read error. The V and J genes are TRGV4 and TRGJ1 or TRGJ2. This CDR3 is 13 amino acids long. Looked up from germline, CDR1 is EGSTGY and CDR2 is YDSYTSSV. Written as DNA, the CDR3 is TGTGCCAACTGGGATGGGCGTAAATATTGGAAACTCTTT. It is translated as CANWDGRKYWKLF.

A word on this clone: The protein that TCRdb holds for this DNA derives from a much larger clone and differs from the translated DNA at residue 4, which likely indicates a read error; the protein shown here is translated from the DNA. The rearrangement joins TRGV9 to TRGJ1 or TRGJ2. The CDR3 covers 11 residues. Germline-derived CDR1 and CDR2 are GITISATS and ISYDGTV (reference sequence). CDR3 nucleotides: TGTGCCTTGGGGGAGGTGAGGAAAAAACTCTTT. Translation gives CALGEVRKKLF.

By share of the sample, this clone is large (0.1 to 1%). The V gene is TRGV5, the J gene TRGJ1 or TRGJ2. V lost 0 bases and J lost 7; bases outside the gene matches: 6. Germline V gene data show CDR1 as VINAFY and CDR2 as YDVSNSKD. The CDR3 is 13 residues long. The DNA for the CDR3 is TGTGCCACCTGGGACAGGCCTCGCTATAAGAAACTCTTT. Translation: CATWDRPRYKKLF.

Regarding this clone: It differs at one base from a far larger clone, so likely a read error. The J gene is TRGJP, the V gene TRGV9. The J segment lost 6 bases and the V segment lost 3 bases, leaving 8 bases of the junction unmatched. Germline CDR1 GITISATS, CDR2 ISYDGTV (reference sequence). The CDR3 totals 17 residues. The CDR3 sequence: CALWEMRLELGKKIKVF. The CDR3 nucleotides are TGTGCCTTGTGGGAGATGCGCTTAGAGTTGGGCAAAAAAATCAAGGTATTT.

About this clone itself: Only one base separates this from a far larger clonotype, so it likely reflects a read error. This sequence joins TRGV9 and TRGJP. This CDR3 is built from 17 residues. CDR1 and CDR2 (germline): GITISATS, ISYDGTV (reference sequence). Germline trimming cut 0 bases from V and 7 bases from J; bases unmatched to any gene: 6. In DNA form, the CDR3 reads TGTGCCTTGTGGGAGGTGGTGGGGGAGTTGGGCAAAAAAATCAAGGTATTT. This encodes CALWEVVGELGKKIKVF.

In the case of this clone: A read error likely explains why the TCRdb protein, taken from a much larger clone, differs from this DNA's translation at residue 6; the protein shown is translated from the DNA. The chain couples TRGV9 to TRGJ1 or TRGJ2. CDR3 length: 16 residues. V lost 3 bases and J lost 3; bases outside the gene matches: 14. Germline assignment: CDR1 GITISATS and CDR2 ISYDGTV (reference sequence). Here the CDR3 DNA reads TGTGCCTTGTGGGAGAGAACCCTAGGGGCTTATTATAAGAAACTCTTT. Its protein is CALWERTLGAYYKKLF.

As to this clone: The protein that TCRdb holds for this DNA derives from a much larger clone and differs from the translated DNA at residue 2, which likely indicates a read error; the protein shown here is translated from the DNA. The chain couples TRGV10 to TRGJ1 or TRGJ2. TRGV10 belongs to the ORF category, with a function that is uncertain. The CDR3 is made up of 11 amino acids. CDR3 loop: CSAWDYYKKLF. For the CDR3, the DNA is TGTTCTGCGTGGGATTATTATAAGAAACTCTTT.

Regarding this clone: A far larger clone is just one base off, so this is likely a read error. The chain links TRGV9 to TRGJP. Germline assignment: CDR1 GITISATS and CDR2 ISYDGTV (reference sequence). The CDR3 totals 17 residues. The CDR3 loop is CAMWEVRLELGKKIKVF. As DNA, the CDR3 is TGTGCCATGTGGGAGGTGCGCTTAGAGTTGGGCAAAAAAATCAAGGTATTT.

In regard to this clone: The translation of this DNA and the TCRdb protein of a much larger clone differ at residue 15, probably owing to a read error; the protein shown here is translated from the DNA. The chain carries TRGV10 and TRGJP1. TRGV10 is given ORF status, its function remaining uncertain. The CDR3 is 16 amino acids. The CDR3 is CAAWEFTRTTGWFKLF. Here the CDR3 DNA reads TGTGCTGCGTGGGAGTTCACCAGGACCACTGGTTGGTTCAAGTTATTT.

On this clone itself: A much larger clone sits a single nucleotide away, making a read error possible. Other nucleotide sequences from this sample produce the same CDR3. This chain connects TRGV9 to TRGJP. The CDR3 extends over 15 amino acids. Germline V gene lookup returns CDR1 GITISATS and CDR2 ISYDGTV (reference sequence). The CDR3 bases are TGTGCCTTGTGGGAGGAAGAGTTGGGCAAAAAAATAAAGGTATTT. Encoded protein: CALWEEELGKKIKVF.

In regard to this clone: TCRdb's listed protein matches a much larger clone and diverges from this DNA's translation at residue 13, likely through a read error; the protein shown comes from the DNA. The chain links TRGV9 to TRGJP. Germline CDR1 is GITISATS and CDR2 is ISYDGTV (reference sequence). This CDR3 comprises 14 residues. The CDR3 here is CALWTSLGKKIKLF. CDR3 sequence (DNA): TGTGCCTTGTGGACGTCTTTGGGCAAAAAAATCAAGTTATTT.

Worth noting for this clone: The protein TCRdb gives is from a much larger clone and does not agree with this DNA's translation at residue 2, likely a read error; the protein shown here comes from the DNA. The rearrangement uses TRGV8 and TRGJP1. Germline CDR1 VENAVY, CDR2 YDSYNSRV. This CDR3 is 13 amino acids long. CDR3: CTTWDTHGWFKIF. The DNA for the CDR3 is TGTACCACCTGGGATACCCATGGTTGGTTCAAGATATTT.

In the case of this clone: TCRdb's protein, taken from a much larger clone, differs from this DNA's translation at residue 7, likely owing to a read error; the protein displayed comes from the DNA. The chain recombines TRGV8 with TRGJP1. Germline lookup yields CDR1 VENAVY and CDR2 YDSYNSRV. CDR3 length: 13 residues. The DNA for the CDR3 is TGTGCCACCTGGGATACCAATGGTTGGTTCAAGATATTT. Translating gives CATWDTNGWFKIF.

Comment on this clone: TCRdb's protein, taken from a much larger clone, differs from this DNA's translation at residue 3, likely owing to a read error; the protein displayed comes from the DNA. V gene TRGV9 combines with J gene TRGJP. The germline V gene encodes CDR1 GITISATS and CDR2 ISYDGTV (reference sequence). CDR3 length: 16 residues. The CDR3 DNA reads TGTGCCGTGTGGGAGGTAAGAGAGTTGGGCAAAAAAATCAAGGTATTT. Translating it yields CAVWEVRELGKKIKVF.

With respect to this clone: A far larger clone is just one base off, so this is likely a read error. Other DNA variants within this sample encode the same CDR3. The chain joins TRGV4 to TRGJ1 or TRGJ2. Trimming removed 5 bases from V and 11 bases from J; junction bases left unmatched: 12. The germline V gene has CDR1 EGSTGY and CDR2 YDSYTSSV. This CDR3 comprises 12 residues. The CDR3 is CATWGFYHEKLF. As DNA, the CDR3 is TGTGCCACCTGGGGATTTTACCATGAGAAACTCTTT.

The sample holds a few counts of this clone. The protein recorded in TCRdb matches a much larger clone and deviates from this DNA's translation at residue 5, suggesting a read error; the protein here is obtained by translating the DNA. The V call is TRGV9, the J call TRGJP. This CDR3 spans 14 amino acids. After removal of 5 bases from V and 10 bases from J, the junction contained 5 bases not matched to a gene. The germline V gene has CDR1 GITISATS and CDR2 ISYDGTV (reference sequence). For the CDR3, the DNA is TGTGCCTTGTGGGCGTCTTTGGGCAAAAAAATCAAGGTATTT. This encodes CALWASLGKKIKVF.

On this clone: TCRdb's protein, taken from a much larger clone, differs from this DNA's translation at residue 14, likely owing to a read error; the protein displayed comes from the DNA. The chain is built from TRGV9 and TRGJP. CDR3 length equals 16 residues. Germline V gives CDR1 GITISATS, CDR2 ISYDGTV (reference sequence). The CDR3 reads CALWEVQELGKKIMVF. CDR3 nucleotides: TGTGCCTTGTGGGAGGTGCAAGAGTTGGGCAAAAAAATCATGGTATTT.

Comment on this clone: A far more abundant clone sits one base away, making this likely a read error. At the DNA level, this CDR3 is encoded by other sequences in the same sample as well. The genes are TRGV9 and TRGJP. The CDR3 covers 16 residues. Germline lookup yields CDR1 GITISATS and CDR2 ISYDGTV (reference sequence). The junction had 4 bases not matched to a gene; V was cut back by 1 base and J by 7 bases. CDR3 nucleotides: TGTGCCTTGTGGGAGGTAAGGGAGTTGGGCAAAAAAATCAAGGTATTT. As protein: CALWEVRELGKKIKVF.